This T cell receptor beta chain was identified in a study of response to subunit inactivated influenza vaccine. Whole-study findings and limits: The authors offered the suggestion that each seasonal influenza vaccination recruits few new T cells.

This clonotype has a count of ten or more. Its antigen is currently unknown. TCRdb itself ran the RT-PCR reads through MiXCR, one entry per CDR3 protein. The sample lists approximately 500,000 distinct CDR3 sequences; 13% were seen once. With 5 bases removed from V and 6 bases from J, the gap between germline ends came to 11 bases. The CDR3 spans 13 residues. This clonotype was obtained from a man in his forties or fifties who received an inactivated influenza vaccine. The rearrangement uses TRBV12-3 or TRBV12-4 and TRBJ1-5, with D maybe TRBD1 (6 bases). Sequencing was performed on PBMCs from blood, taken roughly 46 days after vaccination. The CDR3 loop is CASSNRVTQPQHF. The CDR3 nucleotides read TGTGCCAGCAGTAACAGGGTTACTCAGCCCCAGCATTTT.